The clone carrying this T cell receptor beta chain was recorded many times. The antigen is undetermined. Germline trimming cut 6 bases from V and 2 bases from J; bases unmatched to any gene: 3. The V gene's germline CDR1 is SQVTM and CDR2 ANQGSEA. The CDR3 extends over 14 amino acids. These data are taken from a study of T cells in Graves' hyperthyroidism and ophthalmopathy. Overall study findings and caveats: Ophthalmopathy stood apart from stable hyperthyroidism in a 13 V-J model.

RNA transcripts served as the template for amplifying TCR beta CDR3 regions. Primed by the HTBI set, a first-round RT-PCR was run on the TCR CDR3. TCRdb used MiXCR to reprocess the multiplex PCR reads, holding one entry per CDR3 protein. The table includes about 350,000 distinct CDR3 sequences, 13% to 15% detected once. Sequenced: blood. This receptor was taken from a woman aged 60-70 years with Graves' ophthalmopathy. V gene TRBV29-1 combines with J gene TRBJ2-7; TRBD2 agrees at 14 bases. CDR3 sequence: CSVGGLAGAYEQYF. The CDR3 DNA reads as TGCAGCGTGGGGGGACTAGCGGGGGCCTACGAGCAGTACTTC.